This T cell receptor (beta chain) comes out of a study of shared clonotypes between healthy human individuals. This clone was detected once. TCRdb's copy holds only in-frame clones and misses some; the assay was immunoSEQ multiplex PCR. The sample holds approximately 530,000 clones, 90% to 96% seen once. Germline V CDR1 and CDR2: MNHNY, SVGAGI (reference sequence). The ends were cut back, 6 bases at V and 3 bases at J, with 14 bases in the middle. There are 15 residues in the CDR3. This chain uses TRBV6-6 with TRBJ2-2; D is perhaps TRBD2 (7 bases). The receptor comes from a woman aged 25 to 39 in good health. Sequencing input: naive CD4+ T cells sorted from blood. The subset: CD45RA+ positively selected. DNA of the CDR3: TGTGCCAGCAGCCGAACGGGGGGCGACACCGGGGAGCTGTTTTTT. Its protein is CASSRTGGDTGELFF.